This T cell receptor beta chain comes out of a study of shared clonotypes between healthy human individuals. Study-level background: CD8 memory received one plate per donor, CD8 naive two, CD4 memory three and CD4 naive three.

V was pared by 5 bases and J by 0 bases, with 10 bases of the junction left unmatched. The CDR3 is made up of 17 amino acids. Germline-derived CDR1 and CDR2 are MDHEN and SYDVKM. Here immunoSEQ multiplex PCR was the method, and the copy in TCRdb shows in-frame clones only, minus some. The repertoire holds over a million clones, with approximately 98.5% as singletons. The sample was naive CD4+ T cells sorted from blood. Subset meaning: CD45RA+ positively selected. This receptor was taken from a young man in good health. This chain joins TRBV28 and TRBJ2-3, with 8 bases fitting TRBD1. CDR3 sequence (DNA): TGTGCCAGCAGTGGTTGGACAGGGCAAGCCAGCACAGATACGCAGTATTTT. Residues: CASSGWTGQASTDTQYF. The full variable domain, completed using reference TRBV28 and TRBJ2-3, is DVKVTQSSRYLVKRTGEKVFLECVQDMDHENMFWYRQDPGLGLRLIYFSYDVKMKEKGDIPEGYSVSREKKERFSLILESASTNQTSMYLCASSGWTGQASTDTQYFGPGTRLTVL.